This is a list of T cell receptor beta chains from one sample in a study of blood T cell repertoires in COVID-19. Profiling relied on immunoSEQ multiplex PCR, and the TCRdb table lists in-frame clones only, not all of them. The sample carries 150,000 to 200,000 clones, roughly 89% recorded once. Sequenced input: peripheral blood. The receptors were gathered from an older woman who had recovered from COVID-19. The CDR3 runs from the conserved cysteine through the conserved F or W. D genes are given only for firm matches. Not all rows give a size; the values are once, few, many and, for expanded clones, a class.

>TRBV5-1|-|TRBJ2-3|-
TGCGCCAGCAGCTTGGTACCTAGCTTAGGCACAGATACGCAGTATTTT
CASSLVPSLGTDTQYF
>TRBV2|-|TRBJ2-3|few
TGTGCCAGCAGTGAACCTAGTGAGGATACGCAGTATTTT
CASSEPSEDTQYF
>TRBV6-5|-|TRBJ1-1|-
TGTGCCAGCACCCGGGGGGGATGGAACACTGAAGCTTTCTTT
CASTRGGWNTEAFF
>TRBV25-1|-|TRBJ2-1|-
TGTGCCAGCAGTGTCCTGAATGAGCAGTTCTTC
CASSVLNEQFF
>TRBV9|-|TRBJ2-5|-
TGTGCCAGCAGCGTAGAGCTCGAGACCCAGTACTTC
CASSVELETQYF
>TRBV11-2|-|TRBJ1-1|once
TGTGCCAGCAGCTTAGACGGGTGGAACACTGAAGCTTTCTTT
CASSLDGWNTEAFF
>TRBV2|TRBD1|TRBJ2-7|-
TGTGCCAGCAGTTTCGGGACAGGGGCAATCAACGAGCAGTACTTC
CASSFGTGAINEQYF
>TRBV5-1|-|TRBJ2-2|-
TGCGCCAGCAGCTTGGGAACTAGCCCCGACACCGGGGAGCTGTTTTTT
CASSLGTSPDTGELFF
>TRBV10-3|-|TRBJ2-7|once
TGTGCCATCAGTTCTCTTTACGAGCAGTACTTC
CAISSLYEQYF
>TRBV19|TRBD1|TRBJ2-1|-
TGTGCCAGTAGTAGACAGGGGGCACAGGGGAATGAGCAGTTCTTC
CASSRQGAQGNEQFF
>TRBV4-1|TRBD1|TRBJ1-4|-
TGCGCCAGCAGCCTGCGACAGGGAAGGCAGGAAAAACTGTTTTTT
CASSLRQGRQEKLFF
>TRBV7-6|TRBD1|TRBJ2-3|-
TGTGCCAGCAGCTTAGCGGCAGGGGGCTGGAAAGATACGCAGTATTTT
CASSLAAGGWKDTQYF
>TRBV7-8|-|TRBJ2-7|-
TGTGCCAGCAGCTTGGGCCGGGGGACCGGCTCCTACGAGCAGTACTTC
CASSLGRGTGSYEQYF
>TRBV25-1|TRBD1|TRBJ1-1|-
TGTGCCAGCAGTGAATTTACAGGGGGCGGTGGTGAAGCTTTCTTT
CASSEFTGGGGEAFF
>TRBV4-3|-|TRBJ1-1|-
TGCGCCAGCAGCCCTAGGTCCTCCGACACTGAAGCTTTCTTT
CASSPRSSDTEAFF
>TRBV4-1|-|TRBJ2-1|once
TGCGCCAGCAGCCAAGTGGTAGGGGGGGGATCCTCCTACAATGAGCAGTTCTTC
CASSQVVGGGSSYNEQFF
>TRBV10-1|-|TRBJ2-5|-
TGCGCCAGCAGTCTGGACAATCGGGAGGAGACCCAGTACTTC
CASSLDNREETQYF
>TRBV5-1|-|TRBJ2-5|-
TGCGCCAGCAGCTTGCGAATAGCGAGAGAGACCCAGTACTTC
CASSLRIARETQYF
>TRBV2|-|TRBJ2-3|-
TGTGCCAGCACTGAACCGGGACAAGACACAGATACGCAGTATTTT
CASTEPGQDTDTQYF
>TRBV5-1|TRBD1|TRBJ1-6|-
TGCGCCAGCAGCGAAAGGACAGGGGGTGGTAATTCACCCCTCCACTTT
CASSERTGGGNSPLHF
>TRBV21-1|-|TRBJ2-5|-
TGTGCCAGCAGCAAAGGACTAGCGGGGGGTGGGACCCAGTACTTC
CASSKGLAGGGTQYF
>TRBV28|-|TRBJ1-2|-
TGTGCCAGCAGCGGAATTTTAGCCTATGGCTACACCTTC
CASSGILAYGYTF
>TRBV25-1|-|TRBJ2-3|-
TGTGCCAGCACTGGGACTGACACAGATACGCAGTATTTT
CASTGTDTDTQYF
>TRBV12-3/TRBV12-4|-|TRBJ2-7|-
TGTGCCAGCAGTTTTAGCGTCGAGCAGTACTTC
CASSFSVEQYF
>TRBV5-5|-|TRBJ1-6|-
TGTGCCAGCAGCTTGCAGACCGAGGCTGAGACCCTCCACTTT
CASSLQTEAETLHF
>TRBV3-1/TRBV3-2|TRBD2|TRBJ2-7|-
TGTGCCAGCAGGTCTAGCGGGGCCTCCTCCTACGAGCAGTACTTC
CASRSSGASSYEQYF
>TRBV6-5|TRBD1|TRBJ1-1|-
TGTGCCAGCAGTACAGGGGTTACCACTGAAGCTTTCTTT
CASSTGVTTEAFF
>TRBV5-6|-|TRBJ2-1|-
TGTGCCAGCAGTTCCGGGACACTATCCTACAATGAGCAGTTCTTC
CASSSGTLSYNEQFF
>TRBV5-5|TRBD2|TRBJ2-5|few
TGTGCCAGCAGCTTGAACCCAGCGGGGGGCAGAGAGACCCAGTACTTC
CASSLNPAGGRETQYF
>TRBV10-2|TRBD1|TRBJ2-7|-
TGCGCCAGCAGATCACAGGGGAATGGAGCCTACGAGCAGTACTTC
CASRSQGNGAYEQYF
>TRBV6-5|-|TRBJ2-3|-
TGTGCCAGCAGTTACTCCGGGGGTCTCACAGATACGCAGTATTTT
CASSYSGGLTDTQYF
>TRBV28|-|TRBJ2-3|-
TGTGCCAGCAGTACGCCGGGAACAGATACGCAGTATTTT
CASSTPGTDTQYF
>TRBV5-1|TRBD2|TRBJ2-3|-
TGCGCCAGCAGCTTTCATAGCGGGGGGGCTCGCACAGATACGCAGTATTTT
CASSFHSGGARTDTQYF
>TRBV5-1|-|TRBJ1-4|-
TGCGCCAGCAGCTCCCGGGAAACTGAAAAACTGTTTTTT
CASSSRETEKLFF
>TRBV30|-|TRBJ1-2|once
TGTGCCTGCCAGACCCACAGGGACGGCGGCTACACCTTC
CACQTHRDGGYTF
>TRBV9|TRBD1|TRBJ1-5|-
TGTGCCAGCAGCGTGGGACAGGGGGTAGATCAGCCCCAGCATTTT
CASSVGQGVDQPQHF
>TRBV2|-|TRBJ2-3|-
TGTGCCAGCAGTAAGGGGGGGGCGACAGATACGCAGTATTTT
CASSKGGATDTQYF
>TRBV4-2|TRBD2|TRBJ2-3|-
TGTGCCAGCAGCCAAGTTCCGACTAGCGGGGTGAGCACAGATACGCAGTATTTT
CASSQVPTSGVSTDTQYF
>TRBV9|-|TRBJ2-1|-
TGTGCCAGCAGCGTAGGCGTTAATGAGCAGTTCTTC
CASSVGVNEQFF
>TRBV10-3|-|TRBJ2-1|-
TGTGCCATCAGAGACCGGGACACCTACAATGAGCAGTTCTTC
CAIRDRDTYNEQFF
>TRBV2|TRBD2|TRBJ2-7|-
TGTGCCAGCAGTGCTTCTAGCGGGGGGGCCAGCTACGAGCAGTACTTC
CASSASSGGASYEQYF
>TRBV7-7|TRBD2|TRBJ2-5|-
TGTGCCAGCAGCTTAATTGGGGGAGGGGAGACCCAGTACTTC
CASSLIGGGETQYF
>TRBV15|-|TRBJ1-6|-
TGTGCCACCAGCAGAGGTGAGGCACCCCTCCACTTT
CATSRGEAPLHF
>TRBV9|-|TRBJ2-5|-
TGTGCCAGCAGCGTAGGAGAGGGGGGGGCGGAGACCCAGTACTTC
CASSVGEGGAETQYF
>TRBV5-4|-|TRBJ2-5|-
TGTGCCAGCAGCCCCCCCCTCGGGGGAACGGAGACCCAGTACTTC
CASSPPLGGTETQYF
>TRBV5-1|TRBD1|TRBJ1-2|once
TGCGCCAGCAGCTTGACAGGGGGAGAGGGCTACACCTTC
CASSLTGGEGYTF
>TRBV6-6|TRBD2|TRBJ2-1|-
TGTGCCAGCAGACCTCCTAGCGGGGGGGCGAATGAGCAGTTCTTC
CASRPPSGGANEQFF
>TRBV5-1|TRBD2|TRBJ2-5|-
TGCGCCAGCAGGCTGGCGGGGGGGCGAGAAGAGACCCAGTACTTC
CASRLAGGREETQYF
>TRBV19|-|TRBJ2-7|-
TGTGCCAGTAGTACTCCATCATTGCGGGGCGCCTACGAGCAGTACTTC
CASSTPSLRGAYEQYF
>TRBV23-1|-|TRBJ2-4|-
TGCGCCAGCAGTCAATCAAAGGATGGGGGGGCAGGGGCCAAAAACATTCAGTACTTC
CASSQSKDGGAGAKNIQYF
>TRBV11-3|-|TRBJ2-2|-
TGTGCCAGCAGCCGACACAACACCGGGGAGCTGTTTTTT
CASSRHNTGELFF
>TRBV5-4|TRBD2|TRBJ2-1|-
TGTGCCAGCAGCTCCACGACTAGCGGGGGTGCCTACAATGAGCAGTTCTTC
CASSSTTSGGAYNEQFF
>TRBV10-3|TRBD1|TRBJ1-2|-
TGTGCCATCGGGGTTGACAGGGGGGACTATGGCTACACCTTC
CAIGVDRGDYGYTF
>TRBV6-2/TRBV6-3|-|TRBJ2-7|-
TGTGCCAGCAGTTACGATCCCGTGGCGCGACAGTACTCCTACGAGCAGTACTTC
CASSYDPVARQYSYEQYF
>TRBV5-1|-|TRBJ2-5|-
TGCGCCAGCAGCTTGGTGTCAGGGGAGGAGACCCAGTACTTC
CASSLVSGEETQYF
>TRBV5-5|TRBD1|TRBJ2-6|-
TGTGCCAGCAGCTTGGGACAGGGGCTTTCTGGGGCCAACGTCCTGACTTTC
CASSLGQGLSGANVLTF
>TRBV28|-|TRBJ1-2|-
TGTGCCAGCAGTCCTAACTTGGGGCGCGACGGTGGCTACACCTTC
CASSPNLGRDGGYTF
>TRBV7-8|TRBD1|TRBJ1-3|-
TGTGCCAGCAGCTTAGGGGCAGGGGGTAGTGGAAACACCATATATTTT
CASSLGAGGSGNTIYF
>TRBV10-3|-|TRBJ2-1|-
TGTGCCATCAGTGTCCCTCCTGGGGGGAGCTCCTACAATGAGCAGTTCTTC
CAISVPPGGSSYNEQFF
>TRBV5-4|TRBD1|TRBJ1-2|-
TGTGCCAGCAGCATCAGACAGGGGGAGGGCTCCGGCTACACCTTC
CASSIRQGEGSGYTF